The clone carrying this T cell receptor (beta chain) is labeled as medium-sized. This record belongs to a study of control samples from healthy donors and cancer patients. Clones were sequenced by immunoSEQ multiplex PCR, and TCRdb holds only the in-frame ones, with some missing. The table lists tens of thousands of clones, 85% to 90% of them singletons, with just under 40% in the top ten. The sequence came from a man aged 45-60 years with head and neck cancer. Sequencing was done on a sample of PBMCs.

Written as DNA, the CDR3 is TGTGCCAGCATCCCCAGGGCAGGGGGCTACGAGCAGTACTTC. Translating gives CASIPRAGGYEQYF. This rearrangement joins TRBV21-1 to TRBJ2-7; the table assigns TRBD1, which was not confirmed against the DNA. TRBV21-1 is annotated as a pseudogene. The CDR3 length is 14 residues.